Described below is a single T cell receptor (beta chain) sequence and its context. Its specificity is unknown. 13 Jbeta primers and 60 Vbeta primers were used for the PCR. The method was immunoSEQ multiplex PCR; TCRdb's version includes in-frame clones alone and lacks a portion of them. This sample has 200,000 or so clones, with 70% to 90% found just once. The data stem from a study of cytomegalovirus exposure and HLA in healthy donors. Trimming pared 2 bases from V and 6 bases from J, leaving 3 bases between. Germline-derived CDR1 and CDR2 are MNHNY and SVGAGI (reference sequence). The CDR3 covers 11 residues. The study, taken as a whole, reports: Cytomegalovirus association was assigned to some 160 TCR beta chains.

Specimen: PBMCs. The receptor's source is a woman aged 18-30 years in good health and CMV-seropositive. The chain uses TRBV6-6 and TRBJ2-3, with D uncertain. In nucleotides, the CDR3 is TGTGCCAGCAGTTACGGCGATACGCAGTATTTT. Residues: CASSYGDTQYF.